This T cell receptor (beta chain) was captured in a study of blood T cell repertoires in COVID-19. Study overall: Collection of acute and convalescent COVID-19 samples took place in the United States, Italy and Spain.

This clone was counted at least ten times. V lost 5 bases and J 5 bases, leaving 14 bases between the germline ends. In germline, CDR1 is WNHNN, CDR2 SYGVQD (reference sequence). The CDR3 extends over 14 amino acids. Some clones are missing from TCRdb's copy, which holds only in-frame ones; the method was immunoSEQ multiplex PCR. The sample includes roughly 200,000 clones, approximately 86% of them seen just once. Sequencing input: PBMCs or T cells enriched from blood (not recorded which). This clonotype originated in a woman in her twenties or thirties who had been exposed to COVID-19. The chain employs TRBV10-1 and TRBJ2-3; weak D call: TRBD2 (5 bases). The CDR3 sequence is CASSQPGVGDTQYF. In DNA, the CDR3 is TGCGCCAGCAGTCAGCCCGGGGTGGGAGATACGCAGTATTTT.